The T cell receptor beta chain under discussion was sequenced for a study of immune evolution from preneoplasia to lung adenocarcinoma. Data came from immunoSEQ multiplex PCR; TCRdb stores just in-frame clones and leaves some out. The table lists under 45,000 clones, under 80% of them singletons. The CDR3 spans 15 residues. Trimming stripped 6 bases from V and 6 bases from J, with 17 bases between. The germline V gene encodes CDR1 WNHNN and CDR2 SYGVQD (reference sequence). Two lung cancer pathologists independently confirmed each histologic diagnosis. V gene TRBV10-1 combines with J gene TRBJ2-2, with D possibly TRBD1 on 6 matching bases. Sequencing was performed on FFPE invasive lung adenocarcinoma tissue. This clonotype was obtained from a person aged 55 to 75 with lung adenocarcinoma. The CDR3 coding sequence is TGCGCCAGCAGCGCAGACAGGTTATCGGCCGGGGAGCTGTTTTTT. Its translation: CASSADRLSAGELFF.